The present T cell receptor (beta chain) was sequenced within a study of OX40 agonist ivuxolimab in advanced cancers. Study outcomes and limitations: Low normalized clonal expansion also occurred in some nonresponding patients. Within 6 weeks, CD4+ and CD8+ blood T cells expanded clonally at 0.1 to 3.0 mg/kg.

Trimming removed 4 bases from V and 1 base from J; junction bases left unmatched: 9. This CDR3 is 16 amino acids long. Germline values: CDR1 MNHEY, CDR2 SVGAGI. Comment on this clone: Its antigen is unknown.

Collection of blood occurred at baseline, at cycle 4 day 1, and at cycle 7 day 1. Clones were read by immunoSEQ multiplex PCR, and TCRdb kept only the in-frame ones, dropping some. This table holds about 100,000 clones, approximately 90% found once. This chain links TRBV6-5 with TRBJ2-5, with 7 bases fitting TRBD1. This sequence was found in an adult with an advanced solid tumor such as melanoma, head and neck, liver or kidney cancer. Source: CD4+ or CD8+ T cells sorted from blood, taken in a trial of the OX40 agonist ivuxolimab. The CDR3 spells CASSSFRTGIQETQYF. The CDR3 DNA reads TGTGCCAGCAGTTCCTTCAGGACAGGAATCCAAGAGACCCAGTACTTC.